This TCR beta chain was recovered during a study of cytomegalovirus exposure and HLA in healthy donors. Study-wide results and caveats: The authors enumerated 164 TCR beta chains as linked to cytomegalovirus.

V shed 5 bases, J shed 0 bases, and the junction held 4 bases outside the gene matches. Germline values: CDR1 SEHNR, CDR2 FQNEAQ (reference sequence). The CDR3 consists of 15 residues. Researchers ran the PCR with 60 Vbeta and 13 Jbeta primers. Clones were sequenced by immunoSEQ multiplex PCR, and TCRdb holds only the in-frame ones, with some missing. The sample shows over 35,000 clones, roughly 60% of them seen only once. Comments on this clone: The target antigen is unknown.

The sequence was collected from a human donor in good health. V is TRBV7-9 and J is TRBJ1-5; 7 nucleotides agree with TRBD1. Sequenced sample: PBMCs. CDR3 nucleotide sequence: TGTGCCAGCAGCCCCCGGGACAGTAGCAATCAGCCCCAGCATTTT. Translating it yields CASSPRDSSNQPQHF.